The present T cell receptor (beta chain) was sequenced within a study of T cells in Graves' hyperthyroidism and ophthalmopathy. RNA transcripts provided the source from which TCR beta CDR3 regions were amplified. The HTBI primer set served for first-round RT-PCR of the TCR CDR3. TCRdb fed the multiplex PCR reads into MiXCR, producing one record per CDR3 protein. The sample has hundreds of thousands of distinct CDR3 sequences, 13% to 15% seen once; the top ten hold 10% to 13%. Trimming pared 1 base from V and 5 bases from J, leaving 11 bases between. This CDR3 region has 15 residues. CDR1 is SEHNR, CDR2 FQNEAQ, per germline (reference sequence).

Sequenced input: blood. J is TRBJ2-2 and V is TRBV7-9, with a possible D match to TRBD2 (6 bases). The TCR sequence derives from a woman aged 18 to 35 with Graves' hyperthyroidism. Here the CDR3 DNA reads TGTGCCAGCAGCTTAGAAGCGGGTAGGACCGGGGAGCTGTTTTTT. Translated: CASSLEAGRTGELFF.